This T cell receptor (beta chain) is drawn from a study of cytomegalovirus exposure and HLA in healthy donors. Study outcomes and limitations: The tendency of first-cohort TCR clusters to co-occur in the roughly 120 validation repertoires was identified by a subsequent analysis. Rarity held for most TCR sequences, but there were some public TCRs that occurred in many donors. Three chains tied to CMV proved CMV antigen-specific in vitro.

The table came from immunoSEQ multiplex PCR; TCRdb's copy has only in-frame clones and leaves some out. Of about 190,000 clones in the sample, about 80% were seen once. The germline V gene has CDR1 SQVTM and CDR2 ANQGSEA. CDR3 length: 14 residues. V trimming: 6 bases; J trimming: 4 bases; junction bases outside the gene matches: 8. A word on this clone: Its antigen is as yet unknown.

This sequence joins TRBV29-1 and TRBJ1-4, with 7 bases matching TRBD1. This sequence was found in a young woman in good health and CMV-seropositive. Sequenced input: PBMCs. The CDR3 DNA reads TGCAGCGTGCAACCGGGACAGAGTAATGAAAAACTGTTTTTT. Amino acid sequence: CSVQPGQSNEKLFF.